Each of the 23 T cell receptor beta chains below was sequenced from the same sample in a study of blood T cell repertoires in COVID-19. The repertoire was sequenced with immunoSEQ multiplex PCR; TCRdb's copy has only in-frame clones and lacks some. The repertoire holds approximately 350,000 clones, 89% seen once, with about 3% in the top ten. Sequencing input: peripheral blood. Receptor source: a woman aged 25 to 39 with COVID-19, enrolled during active disease.

There are a few counts of this clone. The genes are TRBV7-9 and TRBJ2-1, with 10 bases aligning to TRBD1. Looked up from germline, CDR1 is SEHNR and CDR2 is FQNEAQ (reference sequence). The CDR3 is made up of 16 amino acids. The junction had 10 bases not matched to a gene; V was cut back by 5 bases and J by 6 bases. CDR3 coding DNA: TGTGCCAGCAGCCCAGATGGGACAGGGGCTTCCAATGAGCAGTTCTTC. Encoded protein: CASSPDGTGASNEQFF.

The CDR3 reads CASSLGQPANYGYTF. For the CDR3, the DNA is TGTGCCAGCAGCTTGGGACAGCCCGCTAACTATGGCTACACCTTC. This rearrangement joins TRBV5-6 to TRBJ1-2, with D possibly being TRBD1 (5 bases). V dropped 0 bases and J dropped 0 bases, with 9 bases sitting between them. Germline values: CDR1 SGHDT, CDR2 YYEEEE. The CDR3 contains 15 residues.

V usage is TRBV19 and J usage is TRBJ2-7; 8 nucleotides align to TRBD2. This CDR3 has 15 amino acids. Germline V gene data show CDR1 as LNHDA and CDR2 as SQIVND (reference sequence). The J segment lost 2 bases and the V segment lost 4 bases, leaving 7 bases of the junction unmatched. For the CDR3, the DNA is TGTGCCAGTAGTAGGGCTAGCGGGCCCCCCTACGAGCAGTACGTC. Protein product: CASSRASGPPYEQYV.

A word on this clone: An end of the junction does not agree with germline; a read error may underlie this. The rearrangement joins TRBV5-1 to TRBJ1-1; a possible D gene is TRBD1 (6 bases). The V gene's germline CDR1 is SGHRS and CDR2 YFSETQ. The CDR3 is 15 residues long. For the CDR3, the DNA is TGCCCCAGCAGCTTGGGGGGCGGGGGGAACACTGAAGCTTTCTTT. This translates into CPSSLGGGGNTEAFF.

The chain joins TRBV28 to TRBJ1-6; 7 positions match TRBD1. The junction had 3 bases not matched to a gene; V was cut back by 6 bases and J by 7 bases. The V gene's germline CDR1 is MDHEN and CDR2 SYDVKM. The CDR3 is made up of 13 amino acids. The CDR3 region is CASSRDSNSPLHF. The CDR3 coding sequence is TGTGCCAGCAGCCGGGACAGCAATTCACCCCTCCACTTT.

The chain links TRBV19 to TRBJ2-7; no firm D call. The CDR3 has 13 amino acids. Between the trimmed V and J ends, which lost 5 bases and 2 bases, there was a span of 10 bases. From germline, CDR1 is LNHDA and CDR2 SQIVND (reference sequence). The CDR3 reads CASSFDWAYEQYF. CDR3 DNA sequence: TGTGCCAGTAGTTTCGACTGGGCCTACGAGCAGTACTTC.

This clone occurred once. The V gene is TRBV10-3, the J gene TRBJ2-1, with D possibly TRBD2 on 5 matching bases. This CDR3 region has 15 residues. Trimming cost V 3 bases and J 4 bases, with 13 bases left between them. Germline V gives CDR1 ENHRY, CDR2 SYGVKD. The CDR3 coding sequence is TGTGCCATCAGTGACGTCGGGATACATTACAATGAGCAGTTCTTC. This sequence encodes CAISDVGIHYNEQFF.

The rearrangement joins TRBV18 to TRBJ1-1; 8 bases map to TRBD1. This CDR3 region has 15 residues. Germline values: CDR1 KGHSH, CDR2 LQKENI. With 4 bases clipped from V and 11 bases from J, the junction kept 15 bases outside the gene matches. The CDR3 DNA sequence: TGTGCCAGCTCACTTGGACAGGGCCCGGAGACGGGGGCTTTCTTT. It encodes CASSLGQGPETGAFF.

This rearrangement joins TRBV7-2 to TRBJ2-3; the D gene is possibly TRBD2 (6 bases). From germline, CDR1 is SGHTA and CDR2 FQGNSA. V dropped 1 base and J dropped 2 bases, with 10 bases sitting between them. The CDR3 consists of 15 residues. Here the CDR3 DNA reads TGTGCCAGCAGCTTAGAGCGGGCGGACACAGATACGCAGTATTTT. Residues: CASSLERADTDTQYF.

The chain employs TRBV27 and TRBJ1-5; TRBD1 agrees at 9 bases. This CDR3 has 16 residues. V trimming: 2 bases; J trimming: 6 bases; junction bases outside the gene matches: 8. Per the germline V gene, CDR1 is MNHEY and CDR2 is SMNVEV (reference sequence). CDR3 residues: CASSLRGTGTRQPQHF. In DNA, the CDR3 is TGTGCCAGCAGTTTAAGGGGGACAGGGACACGTCAGCCCCAGCATTTT.

The genes are TRBV14 and TRBJ2-5, with D perhaps matching TRBD2 (6 bases). Between the trimmed V and J ends, which lost 4 bases and 4 bases, there was a span of 10 bases. There are 13 residues in the CDR3. CDR1 is SGHDN and CDR2 is FVKESK in the germline V gene. Here the CDR3 DNA reads TGTGCCAGCAGCCCGGGAGAGGGAGAGACCCAGTACTTC. Protein sequence: CASSPGEGETQYF.

The chain joins TRBV28 to TRBJ2-3; 8 bases agree with TRBD2. Germline CDR1 is MDHEN and CDR2 is SYDVKM. This CDR3 contains 17 residues. The ends lost 3 bases at V and 0 bases at J; junction bases unmatched: 8. The CDR3 nucleotides read TGTGCCAGCAGTTTGATCGGGGGGGGCCTGAGCACAGATACGCAGTATTTT. Translated, it gives CASSLIGGGLSTDTQYF. The whole variable domain, filled in from reference TRBV28 and TRBJ2-3, reads DVKVTQSSRYLVKRTGEKVFLECVQDMDHENMFWYRQDPGLGLRLIYFSYDVKMKEKGDIPEGYSVSREKKERFSLILESASTNQTSMYLCASSLIGGGLSTDTQYFGPGTRLTVL.

This chain uses TRBV9 with TRBJ1-4; tentative D call: TRBD1 (5 bases). The CDR3 is 15 amino acids. Trimming took off 4 bases at V and 7 bases at J, with 17 bases between the two ends. CDR1 and CDR2 from the germline V gene are SGDLS and YYNGEE. CDR3 in DNA: TGTGCCAGCAGCCTCCGGGGGGGAAGCAGTGAAAAACTGTTTTTT. This codes for CASSLRGGSSEKLFF. The variable domain in full, completed from reference TRBV9 and TRBJ1-4, reads DSGVTQTPKHLITATGQRVTLRCSPRSGDLSVYWYQQSLDQGLQFLIQYYNGEERAKGNILERFSAQQFPDLHSELNLSSLELGDSALYFCASSLRGGSSEKLFFGSGTQLSVL.

The CDR3 bases are TGCGCCAGCAGCTTGGCCCCACTAGCGGGGGGCCAAGAGACCCAGTACTTC. Amino acids: CASSLAPLAGGQETQYF. The chain is built from TRBV5-1 and TRBJ2-5, with TRBD2 matching 12 bases. J gave up 1 base and V 0 bases, and 4 bases lay outside the gene matches. CDR1 and CDR2 (germline): SGHRS, YFSETQ. This CDR3 spans 17 amino acids.

The chain is built from TRBV28 and TRBJ2-7; the D gene is possibly TRBD1 (6 bases). Between the trimmed V and J ends, which lost 3 bases and 2 bases, there was a span of 14 bases. Germline CDR1 and CDR2: MDHEN and SYDVKM. The CDR3 has 15 residues. The CDR3 DNA follows: TGTGCCAGCAGTTTCGCTGGGGGCCCCACCTACGAGCAGTACTTC. Translating gives CASSFAGGPTYEQYF.

The chain uses TRBV7-2 and TRBJ1-1, with D possibly TRBD1 on 5 matching bases. CDR3 length equals 14 residues. V gave up 4 bases and J gave up 4 bases, with 13 bases separating them. Germline CDR1 is SGHTA and CDR2 is FQGNSA. The CDR3 nucleotides are TGTGCCAGCAGCTCCAGTGGCGGGGGCACTGAAGCTTTCTTT. Residues: CASSSSGGGTEAFF. The variable domain in full, with the rest retrieved from reference TRBV7-2 and TRBJ1-1, is GAGVSQSPSNKVTEKGKDVELRCDPISGHTALYWYRQSLGQGLEFLIYFQGNSAPDKSGLPSDRFSAERTGGSVSTLTIQRTQQEDSAVYLCASSSSGGGTEAFFGQGTRLTVV.

The chain combines TRBV18 with TRBJ1-6; D unresolved. The CDR3 has 14 residues. V gave up 2 bases and J gave up 5 bases, with 7 bases separating them. Germline-derived CDR1 and CDR2 are KGHSH and LQKENI. The CDR3: CASSPTQNNSPLHF. CDR3 sequence (DNA): TGTGCCAGCTCACCAACGCAGAATAATTCACCCCTCCACTTT.

The gene calls are TRBV27 and TRBJ1-2; 7 bases are a match to TRBD1. The CDR3 contains 15 residues. The J segment lost 0 bases and the V segment lost 2 bases, leaving 3 bases of the junction unmatched. Germline CDR1 reads MNHEY; CDR2 reads SMNVEV (reference sequence). In DNA form, the CDR3 reads TGTGCCAGCAGTTTAAGTGGGACAGCTAACTATGGCTACACCTTC. The encoded protein is CASSLSGTANYGYTF.

The chain employs TRBV2 and TRBJ2-1; 7 nucleotides align to TRBD2. The length of the CDR3 is 11 residues. Germline CDR1 is SNHLY and CDR2 is FYNNEI. The V gene end was trimmed by 7 bases and the J gene end by 13 bases; junction bases not matched to a gene: 7. This CDR3 is CASTEGGIQFF. The CDR3 bases are TGTGCCAGCACAGAGGGAGGGATCCAGTTCTTC.

The V and J genes are TRBV11-2 and TRBJ1-6; 7 bases line up with TRBD1. The CDR3 length is 15 residues. The germline CDR1 and CDR2 sequences are SGHAT and FQNNGV. The trim removed 6 bases at V and 8 bases at J, leaving 10 bases unmatched. CDR3 coding DNA: TGTGCCAGCAGTCAGAGGGACAGTACGGATTCACCCCTCCACTTT. It codes for CASSQRDSTDSPLHF.

The chain combines TRBV12-3 or TRBV12-4 with TRBJ2-1; D is undetermined. The CDR3 is made up of 12 amino acids. V dropped 0 bases and J dropped 7 bases, with 4 bases sitting between them. The CDR3: CASSLAQNEQFF. The CDR3 nucleotides read TGTGCCAGCAGTTTAGCCCAAAATGAGCAGTTCTTC.

The chain is built from TRBV2 and TRBJ1-1; no clear D gene. CDR3 length: 16 amino acids. The germline V gene has CDR1 SNHLY and CDR2 FYNNEI. Trimming stripped 8 bases from V and 0 bases from J, with 19 bases between. This chain's CDR3 is CASLLEGVTLNTEAFF. CDR3 DNA: TGTGCCAGCCTGTTGGAGGGAGTAACCCTGAACACTGAAGCTTTCTTT.

This chain connects TRBV6-2 or TRBV6-3 to TRBJ1-5; D call uncertain. Germline CDR1 MNHEY, CDR2 SVGEGT. This CDR3 region has 11 residues. Trimming pared 8 bases from V and 7 bases from J, leaving 9 bases between. The CDR3, as DNA: TGTGCCAGCGGTTCTCAGCAGCCCCAGCATTTT. Protein: CASGSQQPQHF.